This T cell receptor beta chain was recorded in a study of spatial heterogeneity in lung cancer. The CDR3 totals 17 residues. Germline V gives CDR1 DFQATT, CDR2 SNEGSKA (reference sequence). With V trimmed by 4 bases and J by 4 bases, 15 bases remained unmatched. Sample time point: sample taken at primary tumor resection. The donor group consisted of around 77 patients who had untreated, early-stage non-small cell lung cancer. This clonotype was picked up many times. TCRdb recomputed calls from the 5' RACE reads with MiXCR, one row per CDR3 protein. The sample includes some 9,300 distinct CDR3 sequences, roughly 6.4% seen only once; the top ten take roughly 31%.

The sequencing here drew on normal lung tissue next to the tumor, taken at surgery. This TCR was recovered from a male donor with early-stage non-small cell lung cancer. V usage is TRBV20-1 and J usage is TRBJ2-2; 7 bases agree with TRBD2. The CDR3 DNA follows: TGCAGTGCTAACTCGGAGGGAGGGATTCGGGGCACCGGGGAGCTGTTTTTT. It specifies CSANSEGGIRGTGELFF.